This note documents a single TCR beta chain sequence. This sample is drawn from a study of T cell changes during pregnancy in multiple sclerosis. The method was immunoSEQ multiplex PCR; TCRdb's version includes in-frame clones alone and lacks a portion of them. The sample records 85,000 to 90,000 clones, approximately 89% being singletons. The receptor's source is a female donor in good health, enrolled as a control in a pregnancy study. Here the sequenced sample was peripheral blood, taken in the first trimester of pregnancy.

The CDR3 DNA is TGTGCCAGCAGCTTGTATCCAGGGGTCTATGGCTACACCTTC. This gives the protein CASSLYPGVYGYTF. V gene TRBV5-6 combines with J gene TRBJ1-2; weak D call: TRBD1 (6 bases). Germline CDR1 SGHDT, CDR2 YYEEEE. The CDR3 has 14 amino acids. Trimming left V 1 base short and J 4 bases short, with 11 bases between.